The entry below gives a single T cell receptor beta chain sequence along with its context. This clonotype qualifies as medium-sized (0.01 to 0.1%). The antigen it recognizes is unknown. No clone much larger than this one lies a single base away; base qualities are absent. The data stem from a study of immune heterogeneity within non-small cell lung tumors (dated by TCRdb to 2016 to 2018). As for the study more broadly: Histology comprised a handful of squamous cell carcinomas, 9 to 11 non-squamous carcinomas and 1 tumor not otherwise specified. The study combined whole-exome sequencing, RNA-seq and TCR beta repertoire sequencing of multiple spatially distinct regions from each NSCLC tumor to examine intratumoral immune heterogeneity. TCR repertoires were analyzed from around 57 tumor loci of roughly 16 patients, whereas transcriptome data were available for only 35 to 50 loci from about 11 patients. Neoantigen binding to each patient's HLA alleles was predicted with netMHCpan-3.0 for mutant peptides of 8 to 11 amino acids.

V is reduced by 1 base and J by 5 bases, leaving a spacing of 15 bases between them. The CDR3 measures 15 amino acids from cysteine to phenylalanine. Only the CDR3 DNA is retained, 45 bases long and in frame from the first base. CDR1 and CDR2, looked up from the germline V gene, are SGHVS and FQNEAQ. The full study reports these points: Local T-cell repertoire clonality showed a statistically significant but moderate positive correlation with local tumor mutational burden (R around 0.34). Within a given patient, the same dominant CDR3B clonotypes showed up repeatedly across loci, although different tumor locations also carried unique high-frequency clones. For the most part, high-frequency TCR beta clonotypes differed from one individual patient to another.

For the TCR template, genomic DNA was extracted from bulk tumor tissue, and around 600 ng of gDNA was amplified for each sample. Multiple biopsies per primary tumor were taken during surgery, spaced as far apart as possible within the tumor mass. The study cohort was described as untreated, and the patients were newly diagnosed NSCLC cases having curative surgery. The donors were over 12 patients with newly diagnosed non-small cell lung cancer who were having surgery with curative intent. Two independent pathologists examined the resected tumor masses. Only DNA and RNA samples of high quality went on to sequencing. The TCR beta CDR3 region was amplified with a multiplex PCR system whose first round of roughly 11 cycles used 32 V-gene forward primers and 13 J-gene reverse primers. First-round PCR used a QIAGEN Multiplex PCR Kit, and primer sequences were filed in Chinese patent CN105087789A. In a second PCR round, Illumina universal primers were added with the Phusion High-Fidelity PCR Kit. Paired-end sequencing of TCR libraries was carried out on the Illumina HiSeq X Ten platform at a read length of 151 bp. Concerning the study's data processing: Reads lacking multiplex PCR primers were removed with Cutadapt, read pairs were merged with PEAR, and CDR3 regions were called with MiXCR default settings. Repertoire diversity used Shannon entropy, and clonality was computed as one minus Shannon entropy divided by ln of productive unique sequence count. Dominant or high-frequency T-cell clones were defined as clonotypes at frequencies of at least 0.5%. TCRdb took the public reads, trimmed them with fastp at Q25, ran MiXCR for clone calling and kept in-frame beta chains. Records with the same CDR3 protein are collapsed into one entry carrying the most frequent genes and DNA. In this record, the V and J calls reflect TCRdb's handling and not the investigators' own analysis. This sample has roughly 4,700 distinct CDR3 sequences in its table, and roughly 35% of those were observed once. 20% of the sample is in the top ten clones.

The chain is assembled from TRBV7-8 and TRBJ2-7; the D segment may tentatively be TRBD1 or TRBD2, each giving 5 matched bases. The specimen sequenced was lung tumor tissue. The TCR originated in a woman aged 45-59 years with non-small cell lung cancer. The DNA is TGTGCCAGCAGCTTAGATGTGTTTGGGGACGACGAGCAGTACTTC. Translated, it gives CASSLDVFGDDEQYF.